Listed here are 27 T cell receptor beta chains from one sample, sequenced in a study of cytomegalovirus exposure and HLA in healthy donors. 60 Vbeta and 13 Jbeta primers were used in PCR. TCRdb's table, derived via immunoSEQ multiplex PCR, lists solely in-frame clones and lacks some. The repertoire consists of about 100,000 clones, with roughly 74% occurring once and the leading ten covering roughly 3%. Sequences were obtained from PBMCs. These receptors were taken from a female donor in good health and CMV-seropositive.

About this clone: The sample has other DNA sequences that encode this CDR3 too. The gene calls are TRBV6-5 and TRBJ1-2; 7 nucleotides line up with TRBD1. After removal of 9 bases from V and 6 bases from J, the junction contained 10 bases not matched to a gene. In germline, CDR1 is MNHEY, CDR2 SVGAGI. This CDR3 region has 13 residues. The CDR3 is CASSEQGKHGYTF. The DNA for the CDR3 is TGTGCCAGTAGTGAACAGGGGAAGCATGGCTACACCTTC.

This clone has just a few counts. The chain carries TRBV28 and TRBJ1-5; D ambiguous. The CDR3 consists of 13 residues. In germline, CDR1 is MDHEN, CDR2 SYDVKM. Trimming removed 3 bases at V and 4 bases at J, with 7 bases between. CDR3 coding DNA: TGTGCCAGCAGTTTCGAGGGAAATCAGCCCCAGCATTTT. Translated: CASSFEGNQPQHF.

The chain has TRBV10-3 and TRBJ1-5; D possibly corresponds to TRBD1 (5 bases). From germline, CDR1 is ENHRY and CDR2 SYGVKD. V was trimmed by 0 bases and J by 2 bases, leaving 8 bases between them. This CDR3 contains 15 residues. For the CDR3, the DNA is TGTGCCATCAGTGAGTCCTCCAGGGGCAATCAGCCCCAGCATTTT. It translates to CAISESSRGNQPQHF.

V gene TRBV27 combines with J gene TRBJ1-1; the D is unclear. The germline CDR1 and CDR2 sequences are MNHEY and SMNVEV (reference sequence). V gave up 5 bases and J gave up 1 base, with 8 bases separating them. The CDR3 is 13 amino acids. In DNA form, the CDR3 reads TGTGCCAGCAGTCCCCGACAGAACACTGAAGCTTTCTTT. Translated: CASSPRQNTEAFF.

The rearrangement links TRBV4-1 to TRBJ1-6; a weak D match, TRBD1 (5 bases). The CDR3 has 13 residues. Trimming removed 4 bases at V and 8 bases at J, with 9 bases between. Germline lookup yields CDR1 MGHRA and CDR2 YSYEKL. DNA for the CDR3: TGCGCCAGCAGCCCCAGGGAGGATTCACCCCTCCACTTT. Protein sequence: CASSPREDSPLHF.

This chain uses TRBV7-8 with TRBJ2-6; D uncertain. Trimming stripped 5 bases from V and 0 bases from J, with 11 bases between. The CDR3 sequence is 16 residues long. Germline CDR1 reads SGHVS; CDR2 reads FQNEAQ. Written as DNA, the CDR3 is TGTGCCAGCAGCGCTTACAGTTCCTCTGGGGCCAACGTCCTGACTTTC. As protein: CASSAYSSSGANVLTF.

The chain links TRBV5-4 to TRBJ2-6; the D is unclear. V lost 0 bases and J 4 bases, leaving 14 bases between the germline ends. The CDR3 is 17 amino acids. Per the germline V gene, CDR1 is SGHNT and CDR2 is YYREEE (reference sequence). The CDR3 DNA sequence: TGTGCCAGCAGCTTGGGCCAGGCCAACCTAGGGGCCAACGTCCTGACTTTC. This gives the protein CASSLGQANLGANVLTF.

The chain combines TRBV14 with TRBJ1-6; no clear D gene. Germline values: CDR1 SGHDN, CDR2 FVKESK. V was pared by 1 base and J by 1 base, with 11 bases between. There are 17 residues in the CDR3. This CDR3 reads CASSQGGRGSYNSPLHF. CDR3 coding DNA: TGTGCCAGCAGCCAAGGCGGGAGAGGTTCCTATAATTCACCCCTCCACTTT.

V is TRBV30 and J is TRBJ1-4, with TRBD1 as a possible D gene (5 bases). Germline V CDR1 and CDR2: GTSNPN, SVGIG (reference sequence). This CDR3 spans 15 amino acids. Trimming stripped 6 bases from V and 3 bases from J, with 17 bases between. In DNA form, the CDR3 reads TGTGCCTGTGGTCCTAACACAGGATCTAATGAAAAACTGTTTTTT. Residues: CACGPNTGSNEKLFF.

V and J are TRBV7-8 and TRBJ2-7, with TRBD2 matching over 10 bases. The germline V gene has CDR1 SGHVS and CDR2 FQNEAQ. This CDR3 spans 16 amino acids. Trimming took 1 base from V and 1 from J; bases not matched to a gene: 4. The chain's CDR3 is CASSLGRTSGSYEQYF. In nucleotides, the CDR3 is TGTGCCAGCAGCTTAGGGAGGACTAGCGGATCCTACGAGCAGTACTTC.

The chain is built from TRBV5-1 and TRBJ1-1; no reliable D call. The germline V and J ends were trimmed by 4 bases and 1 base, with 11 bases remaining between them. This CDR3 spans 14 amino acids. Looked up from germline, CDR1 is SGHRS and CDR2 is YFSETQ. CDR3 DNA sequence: TGCGCCAGCAGCGTAGGAGATCGGAACACTGAAGCTTTCTTT. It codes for CASSVGDRNTEAFF.

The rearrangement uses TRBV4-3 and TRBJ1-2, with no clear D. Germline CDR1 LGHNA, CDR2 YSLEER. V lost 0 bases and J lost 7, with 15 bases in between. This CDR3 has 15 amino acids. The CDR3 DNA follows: TGCGCCAGCAGCCAAGATCCGAGAGCCGAGGGTGGCTACACCTTC. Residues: CASSQDPRAEGGYTF.

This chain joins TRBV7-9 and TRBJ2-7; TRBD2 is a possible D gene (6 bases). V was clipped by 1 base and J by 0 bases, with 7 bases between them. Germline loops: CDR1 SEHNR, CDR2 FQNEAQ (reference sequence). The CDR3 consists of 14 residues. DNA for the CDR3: TGTGCCAGCAGCTTAGGCGGGGCCTCCTACGAGCAGTACTTC. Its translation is CASSLGGASYEQYF. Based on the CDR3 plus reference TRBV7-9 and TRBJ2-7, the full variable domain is DTGVSQNPRHKITKRGQNVTFRCDPISEHNRLYWYRQTLGQGPEFLTYFQNEAQLEKSRLLSDRFSAERPKGSFSTLEIQRTEQGDSAMYLCASSLGGASYEQYFGPGTRLTVT.

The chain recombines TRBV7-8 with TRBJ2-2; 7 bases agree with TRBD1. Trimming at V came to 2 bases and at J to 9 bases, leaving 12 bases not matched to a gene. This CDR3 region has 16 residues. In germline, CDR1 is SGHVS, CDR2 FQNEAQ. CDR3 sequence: CASSLTTGPAGRELFF. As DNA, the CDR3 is TGTGCCAGCAGCTTAACGACAGGGCCAGCTGGCCGGGAGCTGTTTTTT.

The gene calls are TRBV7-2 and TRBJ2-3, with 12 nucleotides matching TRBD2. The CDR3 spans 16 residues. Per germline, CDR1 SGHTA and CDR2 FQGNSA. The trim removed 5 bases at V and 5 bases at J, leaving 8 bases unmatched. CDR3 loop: CASSQNPGLAGDTQYF. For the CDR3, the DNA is TGTGCCAGCAGCCAGAACCCGGGACTAGCGGGAGATACGCAGTATTTT.

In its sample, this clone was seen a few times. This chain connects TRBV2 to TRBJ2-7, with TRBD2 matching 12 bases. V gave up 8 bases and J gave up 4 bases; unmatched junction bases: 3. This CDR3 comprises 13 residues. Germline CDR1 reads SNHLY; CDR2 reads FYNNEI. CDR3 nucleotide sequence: TGTGCCAGCCGGACTAGCGGGAAATACGAGCAGTACTTC. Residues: CASRTSGKYEQYF.

The CDR3 sequence: CASDPGIPEAFF. Here the CDR3 DNA reads TGTGCCAGTGACCCAGGGATCCCTGAAGCTTTCTTT. The chain is built from TRBV2 and TRBJ1-1; tentatively, D is TRBD1 (5 bases). The CDR3 has 12 amino acids. The V gene lost 9 bases and the J gene lost 6 bases, with 14 bases spanning the gap. Germline CDR1 is SNHLY and CDR2 is FYNNEI.

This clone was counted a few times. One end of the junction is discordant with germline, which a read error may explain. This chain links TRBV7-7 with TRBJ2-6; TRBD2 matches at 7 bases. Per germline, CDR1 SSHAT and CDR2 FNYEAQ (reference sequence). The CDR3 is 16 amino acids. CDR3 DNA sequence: TGTGCTAGCAGCTTAGGGAGGGGCTCTGGGGCCAACGTCCTGACTTTC. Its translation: CASSLGRGSGANVLTF.

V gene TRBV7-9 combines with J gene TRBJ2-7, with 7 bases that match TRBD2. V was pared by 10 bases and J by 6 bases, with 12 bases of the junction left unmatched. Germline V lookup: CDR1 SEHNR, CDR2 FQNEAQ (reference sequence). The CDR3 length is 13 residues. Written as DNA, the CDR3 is TGTGCCACCTCACACGCTCGCGGGGGCGAGCAGTACTTC. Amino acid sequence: CATSHARGGEQYF.

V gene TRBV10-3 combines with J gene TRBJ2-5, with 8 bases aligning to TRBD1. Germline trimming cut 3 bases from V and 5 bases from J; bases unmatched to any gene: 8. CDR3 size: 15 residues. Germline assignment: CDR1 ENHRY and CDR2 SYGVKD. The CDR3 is CAISDPDRGGETQYF. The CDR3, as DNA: TGTGCCATCAGTGACCCAGACAGGGGAGGTGAGACCCAGTACTTC.

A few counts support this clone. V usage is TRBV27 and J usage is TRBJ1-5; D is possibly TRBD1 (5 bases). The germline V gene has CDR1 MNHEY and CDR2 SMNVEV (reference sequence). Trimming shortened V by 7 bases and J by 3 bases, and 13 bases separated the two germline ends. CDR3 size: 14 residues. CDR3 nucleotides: TGTGCCAGCATTCATCGACAGTACAATCAGCCCCAGCATTTT. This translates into CASIHRQYNQPQHF.

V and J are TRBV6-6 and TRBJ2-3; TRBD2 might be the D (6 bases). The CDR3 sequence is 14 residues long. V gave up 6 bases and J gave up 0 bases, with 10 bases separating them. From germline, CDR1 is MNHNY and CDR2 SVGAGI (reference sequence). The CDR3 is CASREGPSTDTQYF. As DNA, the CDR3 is TGTGCCAGCAGGGAGGGGCCTAGCACAGATACGCAGTATTTT.

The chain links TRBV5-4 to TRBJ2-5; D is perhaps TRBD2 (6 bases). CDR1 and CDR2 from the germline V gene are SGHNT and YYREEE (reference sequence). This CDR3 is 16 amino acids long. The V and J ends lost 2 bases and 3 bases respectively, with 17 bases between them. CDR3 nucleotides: TGTGCCAGCAGCTTAAGGGTGGGGGGTATTGAAGAGACCCAGTACTTC. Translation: CASSLRVGGIEETQYF.

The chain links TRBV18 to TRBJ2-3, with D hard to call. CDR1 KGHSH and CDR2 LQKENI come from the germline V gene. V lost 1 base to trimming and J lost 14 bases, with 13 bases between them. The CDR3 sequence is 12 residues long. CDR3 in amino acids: CASSPLSGRPYF. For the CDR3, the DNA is TGTGCCAGCTCACCACTTTCAGGCCGGCCGTATTTT. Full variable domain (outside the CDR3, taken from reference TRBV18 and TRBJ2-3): NAGVMQNPRHLVRRRGQEARLRCSPMKGHSHVYWYRQLPEEGLKFMVYLQKENIIDESGMPKERFSAEFPKEGPSILRIQQVVRGDSAAYFCASSPLSGRPYFGPGTRLTVL.

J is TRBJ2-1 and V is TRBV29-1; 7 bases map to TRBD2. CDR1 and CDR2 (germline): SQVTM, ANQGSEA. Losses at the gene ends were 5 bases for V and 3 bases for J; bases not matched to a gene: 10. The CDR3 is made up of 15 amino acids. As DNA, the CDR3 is TGCAGCGTTACCCTGGGCGGGAGTTTCTACAATGAGCAGTTCTTC. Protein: CSVTLGGSFYNEQFF.

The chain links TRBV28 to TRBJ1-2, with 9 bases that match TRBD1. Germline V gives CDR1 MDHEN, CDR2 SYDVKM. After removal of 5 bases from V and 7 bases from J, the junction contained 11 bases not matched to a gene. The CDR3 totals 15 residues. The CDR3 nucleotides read TGTGCCAGCAGTGCGCCTGGGACAGGGACGACTGGCTACACCTTC. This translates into CASSAPGTGTTGYTF.

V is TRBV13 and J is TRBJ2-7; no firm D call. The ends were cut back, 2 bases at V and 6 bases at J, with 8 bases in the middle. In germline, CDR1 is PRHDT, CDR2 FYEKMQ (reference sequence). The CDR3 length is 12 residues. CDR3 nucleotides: TGTGCCAGCAGCTTATCTAGTAGCGAGCAGTACTTC. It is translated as CASSLSSSEQYF.